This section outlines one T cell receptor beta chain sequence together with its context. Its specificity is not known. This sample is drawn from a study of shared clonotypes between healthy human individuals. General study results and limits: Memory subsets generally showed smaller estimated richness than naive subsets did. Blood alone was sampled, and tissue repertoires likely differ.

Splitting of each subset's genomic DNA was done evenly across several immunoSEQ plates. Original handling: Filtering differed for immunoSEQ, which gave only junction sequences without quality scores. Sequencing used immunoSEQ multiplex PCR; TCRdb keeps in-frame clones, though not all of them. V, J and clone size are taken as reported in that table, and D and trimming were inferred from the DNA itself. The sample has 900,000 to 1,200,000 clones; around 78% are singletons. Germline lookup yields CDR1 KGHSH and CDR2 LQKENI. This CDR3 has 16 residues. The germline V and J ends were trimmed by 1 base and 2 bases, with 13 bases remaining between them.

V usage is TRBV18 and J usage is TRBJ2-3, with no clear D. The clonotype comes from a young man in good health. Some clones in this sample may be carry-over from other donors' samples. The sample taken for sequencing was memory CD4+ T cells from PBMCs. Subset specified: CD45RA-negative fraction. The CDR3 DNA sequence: TGTGCCAGCTCACCACTCCCTGCAACAAACACAGATACGCAGTATTTT. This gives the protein CASSPLPATNTDTQYF.